This is a list of T cell receptor beta chains from one sample in a study of OX40 agonist ivuxolimab in advanced cancers. Clones were read by immunoSEQ multiplex PCR, and TCRdb kept only the in-frame ones, dropping some. The data contain tens of thousands of clones, approximately 86% of them singletons. This sample comprised CD4+ or CD8+ T cells sorted from blood, obtained in a trial of the OX40 agonist ivuxolimab. The receptors come from an adult with an advanced solid tumor such as melanoma, head and neck, liver or kidney cancer. Both conserved end residues are part of each CDR3. D genes are given only for firm matches. Size tells how often a clone was seen (once, few, many) or the class of an expanded clone, and some rows leave it out.

d_gene,v_gene,abundance,j_gene,CDR3aa,CDR3nt
NA,TRBV11-2,NA,TRBJ2-5,CASSLGGDKTQYF,TGTGCCAGCAGCTTAGGGGGGGACAAGACCCAGTACTTC
NA,TRBV27,NA,TRBJ2-6,CASGIQGVVGGANVLTF,TGTGCCAGCGGAATACAGGGAGTGGTAGGTGGGGCCAACGTCCTGACTTTC
NA,TRBV7-9,NA,TRBJ2-7,CASSPSVAYEQYF,TGTGCCAGCAGCCCTAGCGTGGCCTACGAGCAGTACTTC
NA,TRBV6-5,NA,TRBJ1-2,CASSYNRNYGYTF,TGTGCCAGCAGTTACAATAGGAACTATGGCTACACCTTC
NA,TRBV11-2,NA,TRBJ2-3,CASSSWGRTDTQYF,TGTGCCAGCAGCTCATGGGGCAGAACAGATACGCAGTATTTT
NA,TRBV9,NA,TRBJ2-5,CASSVGLAGFQYF,TGTGCCAGCAGCGTAGGGCTAGCAGGGTTCCAGTACTTC
TRBD1,TRBV4-2,NA,TRBJ2-6,CASSQEGTGSGANVLTF,TGTGCCAGCAGCCAAGAGGGGACAGGGTCTGGGGCCAACGTCCTGACTTTC
NA,TRBV30,NA,TRBJ2-5,CAWSVGERETQYF,TGTGCCTGGAGTGTGGGGGAGCGCGAGACCCAGTACTTC
NA,TRBV5-1,NA,TRBJ1-2,CASSLLDANYGYTF,TGCGCCAGCAGCTTGTTGGACGCTAACTATGGCTACACCTTC
NA,TRBV6-5,NA,TRBJ2-7,CASAWEEGPYEQYF,TGTGCCAGCGCGTGGGAGGAGGGTCCCTACGAGCAGTACTTC
TRBD1,TRBV5-1,NA,TRBJ1-3,CASSSTGGSGNTIYF,TGCGCCAGCAGCTCAACAGGGGGTTCTGGAAACACCATATATTTT
TRBD2,TRBV7-3,NA,TRBJ2-1,CAAGTSGRLYNEQFF,TGTGCCGCAGGGACTAGCGGGAGATTGTACAATGAGCAGTTCTTC
NA,TRBV5-1,NA,TRBJ2-2,CASSRTDNTGELFF,TGCGCCAGCAGCCGGACGGACAACACCGGGGAGCTGTTTTTT
NA,TRBV7-6,NA,TRBJ1-5,CASSLDSNQPQHF,TGTGCCAGCAGCCTTGACAGCAATCAGCCCCAGCATTTT
NA,TRBV5-1,NA,TRBJ2-1,CASSLGTGSPYNEQFF,TGCGCCAGCAGCTTGGGAACAGGCTCCCCTTACAATGAGCAGTTCTTC
TRBD1,TRBV4-1,NA,TRBJ1-2,CASSPQLHTTPRQGVNYGYTF,TGCGCCAGCAGCCCGCAACTGCACACGACCCCCCGACAGGGAGTTAACTATGGCTACACCTTC
TRBD1,TRBV7-9,NA,TRBJ1-6,CASSSGQGHSPLHF,TGTGCCAGCAGCTCGGGACAGGGGCATTCACCCCTCCACTTT
TRBD1,TRBV2,once,TRBJ1-2,CASSEGQGVYGYTF,TGTGCCAGCAGTGAGGGACAGGGGGTCTATGGCTACACCTTC
NA,TRBV19,NA,TRBJ1-5,CASSMGPQGGQPQHF,TGTGCCAGTAGTATGGGTCCCCAGGGCGGTCAGCCCCAGCATTTT
NA,TRBV30,NA,TRBJ1-1,CAWVKQLPDSNTEAFF,TGTGCCTGGGTCAAACAACTTCCGGACAGCAACACTGAAGCTTTCTTT
TRBD2,TRBV10-3,NA,TRBJ2-2,CAISLAGGNTGELFF,TGTGCCATCAGCCTAGCGGGGGGGAACACCGGGGAGCTGTTTTTT
NA,TRBV5-1,once,TRBJ2-5,CASSRTTGQEETQYF,TGCGCCAGCAGCCGGACTACAGGACAGGAAGAGACCCAGTACTTC
NA,TRBV6-6,NA,TRBJ1-2,CASSSPQVNYGYTF,TGTGCCAGCAGTTCCCCCCAGGTTAACTATGGCTACACCTTC
NA,TRBV6-5,once,TRBJ2-7,CASRRTIPSYEQYF,TGTGCCAGCAGGAGGACAATTCCGTCCTACGAGCAGTACTTC
NA,TRBV6-5,NA,TRBJ2-7,CASSYTSHESYEQYF,TGTGCCAGCAGTTACACCTCTCACGAGAGCTACGAGCAGTACTTC
NA,TRBV5-6,NA,TRBJ2-5,CASSLRGLGETQYF,TGTGCCAGCAGCTTGAGGGGTCTAGGGGAGACCCAGTACTTC
NA,TRBV11-1,NA,TRBJ2-2,CASSLHRRLMNTGELFF,TGTGCCAGCAGCTTGCATAGACGCCTAATGAACACCGGGGAGCTGTTTTTT
NA,TRBV10-2,NA,TRBJ2-2,CASRPGQFANTGELFF,TGCGCCAGCCGTCCCGGACAGTTCGCGAACACCGGGGAGCTGTTTTTT
TRBD2,TRBV2,NA,TRBJ2-3,CASTFGLAVTDTQYF,TGTGCCAGCACCTTCGGACTAGCGGTCACAGATACGCAGTATTTT
NA,TRBV6-1,NA,TRBJ1-1,CASSRTVNTEAFF,TGTGCCAGCAGCCGGACAGTGAACACTGAAGCTTTCTTT
NA,TRBV11-3,NA,TRBJ2-2,CASSWTVANTGELFF,TGTGCCAGCAGCTGGACGGTCGCGAACACCGGGGAGCTGTTTTTT
NA,TRBV5-1,once,TRBJ2-3,CASSFGEGTDTQYF,TGCGCCAGCAGCTTCGGGGAGGGCACAGATACGCAGTATTTT
NA,TRBV30,few,TRBJ1-1,CARTLGAEAFF,TGTGCCAGAACGTTGGGGGCTGAAGCTTTCTTT
TRBD2,TRBV5-1,NA,TRBJ2-1,CASSLAGARDEQFF,TGCGCCAGCAGCCTAGCGGGAGCCAGGGATGAGCAGTTCTTC
NA,TRBV5-6,NA,TRBJ1-6,CASSLASRRVNSPLHF,TGTGCCAGCAGCTTGGCCTCGAGGAGGGTTAATTCACCCCTCCACTTT
TRBD2,TRBV5-6,few,TRBJ2-7,CASSPPGLAAYEQYF,TGTGCCAGCAGCCCCCCGGGACTAGCAGCTTACGAGCAGTACTTC
NA,TRBV2,NA,TRBJ2-3,CASSAGQALTSSTDTQYF,TGTGCCAGCAGTGCCGGGCAGGCTCTTACTTCTAGCACAGATACGCAGTATTTT
NA,TRBV7-3,NA,TRBJ2-5,CASSAYLQETQYF,TGTGCCAGCAGCGCGTACCTGCAAGAGACCCAGTACTTC
TRBD1,TRBV5-1,NA,TRBJ1-2,CASSLTWGDRGGYTF,TGCGCCAGCAGCCTGACATGGGGGGACAGGGGTGGCTACACCTTC
NA,TRBV6-5,NA,TRBJ1-2,CASSYYGNGYTF,TGTGCCAGCAGTTACTACGGGAATGGCTACACCTTC
TRBD1,TRBV6-1,NA,TRBJ1-3,CASSRQGLESNTIYF,TGTGCCAGCAGCCGACAGGGACTTGAATCAAACACCATATATTTT
TRBD2,TRBV27,NA,TRBJ2-1,CASRPGPGLAVSNEQFF,TGTGCCAGCAGACCCGGACCGGGACTAGCTGTGTCAAATGAGCAGTTCTTC
NA,TRBV10-3,NA,TRBJ1-1,CAISDNLGNTEAFF,TGTGCCATCAGTGATAACCTAGGGAACACTGAAGCTTTCTTT
TRBD1,TRBV19,few,TRBJ2-2,CASSIDREAGELFF,TGTGCCAGTAGTATCGACAGGGAAGCCGGGGAGCTGTTTTTT
NA,TRBV19,NA,TRBJ2-3,CASSSPLDTQYF,TGTGCCAGTAGTAGTCCCTTAGATACGCAGTATTTT
NA,TRBV6-1,NA,TRBJ2-5,CARSEGPKETQYF,TGTGCCAGGAGTGAGGGCCCGAAAGAGACCCAGTACTTC
NA,TRBV4-1,NA,TRBJ2-2,CASSRTTGGSLGGELFF,TGCGCCAGCAGCCGGACGACGGGTGGGAGCCTCGGCGGGGAGCTGTTTTTT
NA,TRBV2,few,TRBJ2-7,CASKAGEQYF,TGTGCCAGCAAGGCGGGGGAGCAGTACTTC
TRBD2,TRBV6-5,NA,TRBJ2-3,CASRLAGGRDTQYF,TGTGCCAGCAGGTTAGCGGGGGGGCGAGATACGCAGTATTTT
NA,TRBV6-5,NA,TRBJ2-7,CASSYSRGYFGEQYF,TGTGCCAGCAGTTACTCGAGAGGGTATTTTGGCGAGCAGTACTTC
TRBD1,TRBV7-2,NA,TRBJ1-5,CASSSNRGNQPQHF,TGTGCCAGCAGCTCCAACAGGGGGAATCAGCCCCAGCATTTT
TRBD2,TRBV5-8,once,TRBJ2-1,CASSLMSGGYNEQFF,TGTGCCAGCAGCTTGATGAGCGGGGGGTACAATGAGCAGTTCTTC
NA,TRBV4-3,NA,TRBJ1-4,CASSQDFGVNNEKLFF,TGCGCCAGCAGCCAAGATTTCGGCGTAAATAATGAAAAACTGTTTTTT
NA,TRBV18,NA,TRBJ2-7,CASSPDILSYEQYF,TGTGCCAGCTCACCTGACATCCTCTCCTACGAGCAGTACTTC
NA,TRBV7-2,NA,TRBJ1-1,CASSLGLGTEAFF,TGTGCCAGCAGCTTAGGTCTGGGAACTGAAGCTTTCTTT